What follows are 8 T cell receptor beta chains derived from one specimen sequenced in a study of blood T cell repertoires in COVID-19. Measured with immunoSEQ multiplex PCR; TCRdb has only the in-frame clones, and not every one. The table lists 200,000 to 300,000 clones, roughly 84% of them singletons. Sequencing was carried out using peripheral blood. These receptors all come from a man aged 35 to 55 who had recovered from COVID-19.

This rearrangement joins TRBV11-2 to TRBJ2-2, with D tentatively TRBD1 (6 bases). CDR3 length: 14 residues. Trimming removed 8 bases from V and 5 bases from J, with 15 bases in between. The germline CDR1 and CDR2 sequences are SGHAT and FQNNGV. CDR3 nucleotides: TGTGCCAGCCCCTCAGGGGCCCCGACCGGGGAGCTGTTTTTT. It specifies CASPSGAPTGELFF.

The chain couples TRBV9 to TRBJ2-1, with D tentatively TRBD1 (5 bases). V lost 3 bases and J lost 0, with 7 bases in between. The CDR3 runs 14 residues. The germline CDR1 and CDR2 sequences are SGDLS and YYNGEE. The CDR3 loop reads CASSADSSYNEQFF. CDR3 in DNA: TGTGCCAGCAGCGCCGACAGCTCCTACAATGAGCAGTTCTTC.

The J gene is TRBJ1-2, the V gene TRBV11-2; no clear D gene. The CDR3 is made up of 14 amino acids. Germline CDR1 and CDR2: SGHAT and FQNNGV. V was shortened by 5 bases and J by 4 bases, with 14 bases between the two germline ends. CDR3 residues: CASSQRGLFYGYTF. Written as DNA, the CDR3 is TGTGCCAGCAGCCAAAGAGGGCTGTTCTATGGCTACACCTTC.

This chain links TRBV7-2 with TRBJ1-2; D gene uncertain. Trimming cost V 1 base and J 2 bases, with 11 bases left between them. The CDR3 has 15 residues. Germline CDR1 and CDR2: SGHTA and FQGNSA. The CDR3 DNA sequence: TGTGCCAGCAGCTTAGGGGCCCCGGCAAACTATGGCTACACCTTC. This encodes CASSLGAPANYGYTF.

The chain's CDR3 is CASSQSTGAAGEQYF. In DNA, the CDR3 is TGTGCCAGCTCACAGTCGACAGGGGCGGCAGGGGAGCAGTACTTC. The chain couples TRBV18 to TRBJ2-7; 8 bases agree with TRBD1. The CDR3 contains 15 residues. J gave up 7 bases and V 4 bases, and 12 bases lay outside the gene matches. Germline V gene data show CDR1 as KGHSH and CDR2 as LQKENI.

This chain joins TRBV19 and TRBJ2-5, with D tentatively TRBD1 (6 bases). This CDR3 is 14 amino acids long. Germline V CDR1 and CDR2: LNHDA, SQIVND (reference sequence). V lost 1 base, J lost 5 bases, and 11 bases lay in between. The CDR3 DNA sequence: TGTGCCAGTAGTATAGGAGGGGGTCTGGAGACCCAGTACTTC. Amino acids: CASSIGGGLETQYF.

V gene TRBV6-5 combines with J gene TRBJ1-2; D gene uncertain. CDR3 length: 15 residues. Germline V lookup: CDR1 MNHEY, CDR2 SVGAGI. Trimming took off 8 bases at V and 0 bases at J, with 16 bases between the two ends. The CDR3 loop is CASAVDWQANYGYTF. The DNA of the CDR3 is TGTGCCAGCGCTGTCGACTGGCAAGCTAACTATGGCTACACCTTC.

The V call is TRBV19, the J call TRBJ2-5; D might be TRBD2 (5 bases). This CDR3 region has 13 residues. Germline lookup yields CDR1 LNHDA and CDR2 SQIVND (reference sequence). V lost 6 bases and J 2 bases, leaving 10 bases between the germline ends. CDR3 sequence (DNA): TGTGCCAGTAGGCAGAGAGGGCAAGAGACCCAGTACTTC. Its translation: CASRQRGQETQYF.